This record concerns one TCR beta chain sequence. This table comes from immunoSEQ multiplex PCR, and its TCRdb copy is limited to in-frame clones, with some not included. The table lists approximately 53,000 clones, over 90% of them singletons. This specimen belongs to a study of T cell changes during pregnancy in multiple sclerosis. Germline V gene data show CDR1 as PRHDT and CDR2 as FYEKMQ (reference sequence). V lost 2 bases and J lost 3; bases outside the gene matches: 3. The CDR3 consists of 14 residues. The chain is built from TRBV13 and TRBJ1-2; 7 nucleotides line up with TRBD1. This clonotype originated in a female donor with multiple sclerosis, enrolled in a pregnancy study. Here the sequenced sample was CD4+ T cells from peripheral blood mononuclear cells, taken in the second trimester of pregnancy. The CDR3 protein is CASSLRGGDYGYTF. CDR3 in DNA: TGTGCCAGCAGCTTACGAGGGGGCGACTATGGCTACACCTTC.